The T cell receptor (beta chain) described here comes from a study of T-cell memory formation after mild COVID-19. In the study overall: TCR clusters were mostly donor specific.

This clonotype has just a few counts. Antigen: not known. Sequence at one end of the junction differs from germline and may be a read error. TCRdb re-called the 5' RACE reads with MiXCR, one entry per CDR3 protein. The repertoire holds hundreds of thousands of distinct CDR3 sequences, about 20% seen once, with approximately 8% in the top ten. Findings and caveats of the study: Within pre-infection memory, some responding clones were found, suggesting cross-reactive memory joined.

CDR1 SGHKS and CDR2 YYEKEE come from the germline V gene (reference sequence). This CDR3 comprises 11 residues. The TCR sequence derives from an adult woman who had mild COVID-19 (a few samples of this study predate the infection). Cell type and time point are not known. Sequencing was carried out using PBMCs or a T cell subset sorted from them (not recorded which). The chain is built from TRBV5-5 and TRBJ1-4; D gene uncertain. The CDR3 sequence: CASSPGLNLVF. CDR3 nucleotide sequence: TGTGCCAGCAGCCCCGGATTGAACTTGGTTTTT. Drawing the rest from reference TRBV5-5 and TRBJ1-4, the complete variable domain is DAGVTQSPTHLIKTRGQQVTLRCSPISGHKSVSWYQQVLGQGPQFIFQYYEKEERGRGNFPDRFSARQFPNYSSELNVNALLLGDSALYLCASSPGLNLVFGSGTQLSVL.